Sequencing of this T cell receptor beta chain was carried out in a study of immune evolution from preneoplasia to lung adenocarcinoma. TCRdb's copy holds only in-frame clones and misses some; the assay was immunoSEQ multiplex PCR. This table holds around 9,300 clones, roughly 79% found once. This clone was seen only a few times. Nucleic acids came from premalignant or tumor cells enriched by macro-dissection. Material for sequencing was FFPE lung adenocarcinoma in situ tissue. This TCR came from a person older than 75 with lung adenocarcinoma.

This chain's CDR3 is CASSQERTGGYEQYF. The CDR3 DNA is TGCGCCAGCAGCCAAGAGAGGACAGGGGGCTACGAGCAGTACTTC. This chain links TRBV4-3 with TRBJ2-7, with 10 bases matching TRBD1. Losses at the gene ends were 0 bases for V and 3 bases for J; bases not matched to a gene: 2. The length of the CDR3 is 15 residues. Germline V CDR1 and CDR2: LGHNA, YSLEER.